Shown below are 27 T cell receptor beta chains from a single sample sequenced in a study of T cell responses to AZD1222 COVID-19 vaccine. Using immunoSEQ multiplex PCR, the repertoire was profiled, and TCRdb retains in-frame clones only, with some absent. Of roughly 170,000 clones listed, roughly 88% are singletons. The sequenced sample was peripheral blood, obtained on day 0 of AZD1222 vaccination. The receptors originated from an adult in good health.

The rearrangement links TRBV5-1 to TRBJ1-1, with a possible D match to TRBD1 (5 bases). CDR3 length equals 15 residues. V lost 5 bases, J lost 1 base, and 15 bases lay in between. Germline CDR1 is SGHRS and CDR2 is YFSETQ. In nucleotides, the CDR3 is TGCGCCAGCAGTGGGCAGGTAGGACAGAACACTGAAGCTTTCTTT. This gives the protein CASSGQVGQNTEAFF. The full variable domain, completed using reference TRBV5-1 and TRBJ1-1, is KAGVTQTPRYLIKTRGQQVTLSCSPISGHRSVSWYQQTPGQGLQFLFEYFSETQRNKGNFPGRFSGRQFSNSRSEMNVSTLELGDSALYLCASSGQVGQNTEAFFGQGTRLTVV.

V is TRBV28 and J is TRBJ2-1; D might be TRBD2 (5 bases). The CDR3 totals 16 residues. Trimming took off 6 bases at V and 1 base at J, with 16 bases between the two ends. The germline CDR1 and CDR2 sequences are MDHEN and SYDVKM. The CDR3 bases are TGTGCCAGCAGGCTGAGAGGGAGTCGGTCCTACAATGAGCAGTTCTTC. Translating it yields CASRLRGSRSYNEQFF.

The genes are TRBV7-3 and TRBJ1-5; D is uncertain. V was cut by 5 bases and J by 0 bases, with 11 bases left in between. Germline values: CDR1 SGHTA, CDR2 FQGTGA. The CDR3 extends over 15 amino acids. CDR3 DNA sequence: TGTGCCAGCAGCCTAAGTCCAGGTAGCAATCAGCCCCAGCATTTT. The encoded protein is CASSLSPGSNQPQHF.

The V gene is TRBV5-1, the J gene TRBJ2-1; D uncertain. Per the germline V gene, CDR1 is SGHRS and CDR2 is YFSETQ. The CDR3 runs to 11 residues. V shed 2 bases and J shed 10 bases, with 7 bases lying between them. CDR3 loop: CASSLSYEQFF. The DNA for the CDR3 is TGCGCCAGCAGCTTATCTTACGAGCAGTTCTTC. Full variable domain (rest looked up from reference TRBV5-1 and TRBJ2-1): KAGVTQTPRYLIKTRGQQVTLSCSPISGHRSVSWYQQTPGQGLQFLFEYFSETQRNKGNFPGRFSGRQFSNSRSEMNVSTLELGDSALYLCASSLSYEQFFGPGTRLTVL.

The chain combines TRBV2 with TRBJ1-1; D might be TRBD1 (5 bases). Looked up from germline, CDR1 is SNHLY and CDR2 is FYNNEI. Between the trimmed V and J ends, which lost 6 bases and 4 bases, there was a span of 24 bases. This CDR3 region has 17 residues. CDR3 amino acids: CASSRQRISGGGTEAFF. The CDR3 nucleotides are TGTGCCAGCAGCCGGCAACGGATAAGTGGGGGGGGCACTGAAGCTTTCTTT.

This chain joins TRBV6-5 and TRBJ2-1; D call uncertain. The CDR3 consists of 16 residues. From germline, CDR1 is MNHEY and CDR2 SVGAGI. Trimming cost V 0 bases and J 0 bases, with 9 bases left between them. In nucleotides, the CDR3 is TGTGCCAGCAGTTACTCGACGGGTGTCTCCTACAATGAGCAGTTCTTC. Its protein product is CASSYSTGVSYNEQFF.

The J gene is TRBJ2-7, the V gene TRBV9; TRBD1 matches at 7 bases. The CDR3 has 14 residues. The J segment lost 5 bases and the V segment lost 6 bases, leaving 11 bases of the junction unmatched. The V gene's germline CDR1 is SGDLS and CDR2 YYNGEE. The CDR3 reads CASNPGQLQNEQYF. Written as DNA, the CDR3 is TGTGCCAGCAACCCGGGACAGTTACAGAACGAGCAGTACTTC.

The chain recombines TRBV5-6 with TRBJ1-4; D is unresolved. V shed 3 bases and J shed 4 bases, with 10 bases lying between them. The CDR3 totals 14 residues. Germline CDR1 and CDR2: SGHDT and YYEEEE. Here the CDR3 reads CASSSRRDNEKLFF. The CDR3 DNA reads TGTGCCAGCAGCTCCAGACGGGATAATGAAAAACTGTTTTTT.

The V and J genes are TRBV4-1 and TRBJ2-6; D is uncertain. Germline-derived CDR1 and CDR2 are MGHRA and YSYEKL. Trimming took 1 base from V and 0 from J, leaving 13 bases between them. This CDR3 has 18 residues. The CDR3: CASSQGHPLLSGANVLTF. CDR3 DNA sequence: TGCGCCAGCAGCCAAGGCCACCCTCTCCTCTCTGGGGCCAACGTCCTGACTTTC.

This rearrangement joins TRBV12-3 or TRBV12-4 to TRBJ1-2; D call uncertain. V lost 4 bases, J lost 2 bases, and 8 bases lay in between. This CDR3 spans 13 amino acids. CDR3: CASSSVRNYGYTF. The CDR3 region has the DNA TGTGCCAGCAGTTCTGTCAGGAACTATGGCTACACCTTC.

This CDR3 is CASSPQTGGRGDTQYF. The CDR3 nucleotides read TGTGCCAGCAGCCCCCAGACAGGGGGTCGGGGAGATACGCAGTATTTT. The rearrangement joins TRBV7-9 to TRBJ2-3; 9 bases map to TRBD1. Germline lookup yields CDR1 SEHNR and CDR2 FQNEAQ (reference sequence). Germline trimming cut 5 bases from V and 5 bases from J; bases unmatched to any gene: 11. The CDR3 loop spans 16 amino acids.

V is TRBV9 and J is TRBJ1-5; tentative D call: TRBD1 (6 bases). Germline V gene lookup returns CDR1 SGDLS and CDR2 YYNGEE. CDR3 length: 15 residues. V was pared by 4 bases and J by 0 bases, with 11 bases between. Written as DNA, the CDR3 is TGTGCCAGCAGCACCGGACAGAATAGCAATCAGCCCCAGCATTTT. It codes for CASSTGQNSNQPQHF.

This clone was detected only a few times. The V call is TRBV7-3, the J call TRBJ2-2, with no clear D. V was cut by 5 bases and J by 0 bases, with 7 bases left in between. The CDR3 is 14 residues long. CDR1 and CDR2 from the germline V gene are SGHTA and FQGTGA. The CDR3 bases are TGTGCCAGCAGCCGAATTGCGAACACCGGGGAGCTGTTTTTT. It translates to CASSRIANTGELFF.

This clone was observed a few times. The CDR3 reads CASSLAGSGNTIYF. The CDR3 DNA follows: TGTGCCAGCAGCTTGGCTGGCTCTGGAAACACCATATATTTT. This rearrangement joins TRBV5-5 to TRBJ1-3; no firm D call. The CDR3 has 14 residues. Trimming pared 0 bases from V and 0 bases from J, leaving 4 bases between. Per germline, CDR1 SGHKS and CDR2 YYEKEE (reference sequence).

This chain joins TRBV11-3 and TRBJ2-2; D is ambiguous. Germline values: CDR1 SGHNT, CDR2 YENEEA. V lost 5 bases, J lost 2 bases, and 6 bases lay in between. The length of the CDR3 is 13 residues. The CDR3 spells CASSPLNTGELFF. The CDR3 bases are TGTGCCAGCAGCCCCTTAAACACCGGGGAGCTGTTTTTT.

The chain has TRBV5-6 and TRBJ1-2; 8 bases are shared with TRBD1. The CDR3 sequence is 13 residues long. J lost 7 bases, V lost 4 bases, and 6 bases had no gene match. Germline V gene lookup returns CDR1 SGHDT and CDR2 YYEEEE. CDR3 protein: CASSRPGQVGYTF. The CDR3 coding sequence is TGTGCCAGCAGCCGCCCGGGACAGGTTGGCTACACCTTC.

The chain employs TRBV28 and TRBJ1-2; tentatively, D is TRBD1 (5 bases). Between the trimmed V and J ends, which lost 4 bases and 8 bases, there was a span of 14 bases. CDR1 is MDHEN, CDR2 SYDVKM, per germline. This CDR3 is 13 amino acids long. This CDR3 is CASSYAGREGYTF. The CDR3 DNA reads TGTGCCAGCAGTTATGCGGGCAGGGAAGGCTACACCTTC.

This chain uses TRBV13 with TRBJ2-1; 9 nucleotides line up with TRBD2. Germline trimming cut 6 bases from V and 0 bases from J; bases unmatched to any gene: 6. This CDR3 has 16 residues. CDR1 is PRHDT and CDR2 is FYEKMQ in the germline V gene (reference sequence). CDR3 residues: CASRPLAGSSYNEQFF. The CDR3 bases are TGTGCCAGCAGACCCCTAGCGGGGAGCTCCTACAATGAGCAGTTCTTC. The whole variable domain, filled in from reference TRBV13 and TRBJ2-1, reads AAGVIQSPRHLIKEKRETATLKCYPIPRHDTVYWYQQGPGQDPQFLISFYEKMQSDKGSIPDRFSAQQFSDYHSELNMSSLELGDSALYFCASRPLAGSSYNEQFFGPGTRLTVL.

This chain uses TRBV30 with TRBJ1-5; D is unresolved. The germline V and J ends were trimmed by 2 bases and 0 bases, with 11 bases remaining between them. Germline V gene data show CDR1 as GTSNPN and CDR2 as SVGIG (reference sequence). This CDR3 region has 15 residues. CDR3 coding DNA: TGTGCCTGGAGTAAGGGAATGAATAGCAATCAGCCCCAGCATTTT. It encodes CAWSKGMNSNQPQHF.

This chain joins TRBV30 and TRBJ1-5; D ambiguous. CDR3 size: 14 residues. The V and J ends lost 0 bases and 2 bases respectively, with 8 bases between them. Per germline, CDR1 GTSNPN and CDR2 SVGIG (reference sequence). The CDR3 DNA is TGTGCCTGGAGTGTAAAGGAGGGCAATCAGCCCCAGCATTTT. This sequence encodes CAWSVKEGNQPQHF. Using reference TRBV30 and TRBJ1-5 for the parts outside the CDR3, the full variable domain is SQTIHQWPATLVQPVGSPLSLECTVEGTSNPNLYWYRQAAGRGLQLLFYSVGIGQISSEVPQNLSASRPQDRQFILSSKKLLLSDSGFYLCAWSVKEGNQPQHFGDGTRLSIL.

The chain combines TRBV5-4 with TRBJ2-7, with TRBD1 as a possible D gene (6 bases). The V gene lost 5 bases and the J gene lost 4 bases, with 16 bases spanning the gap. The V gene's germline CDR1 is SGHNT and CDR2 YYREEE (reference sequence). CDR3 length: 14 amino acids. The CDR3 DNA reads as TGTGCCAGCAGTCCTCGACAGGACGGGTACGAGCAGTACTTC. Encoded protein: CASSPRQDGYEQYF.

The chain links TRBV3-1 (or the pseudogene TRBV3-2) to TRBJ1-6, with D maybe TRBD1 (6 bases). The CDR3 has 14 amino acids. Per germline, CDR1 LGHDT and CDR2 YNNKEL (reference sequence). V shed 4 bases and J shed 7 bases, with 11 bases lying between them. CDR3 protein: CASSLRGGNSPLHF. For the CDR3, the DNA is TGTGCCAGCAGCCTCAGGGGCGGGAATTCACCCCTCCACTTT.

The gene calls are TRBV6-2 or TRBV6-3 and TRBJ2-2; D not resolved. The CDR3 consists of 16 residues. Germline V lookup: CDR1 MNHEY, CDR2 SVGEGT. With 5 bases removed from V and 1 base from J, the gap between germline ends came to 14 bases. DNA of the CDR3: TGTGCCAGCAGTACCCCCACTCCTGGGAACACCGGGGAGCTGTTTTTT. Amino acids: CASSTPTPGNTGELFF.

The chain carries TRBV6-6 and TRBJ1-4, with 7 bases that match TRBD1. The germline CDR1 and CDR2 sequences are MNHNY and SVGAGI (reference sequence). V lost 2 bases and J lost 7; bases outside the gene matches: 4. The CDR3 sequence is 14 residues long. The CDR3 region is CASSYRDRTEKLFF. CDR3 in DNA: TGTGCCAGCAGTTACCGGGACAGAACTGAAAAACTGTTTTTT.

The chain joins TRBV28 to TRBJ2-1; 8 positions agree with TRBD1. The CDR3 runs 15 residues. Per germline, CDR1 MDHEN and CDR2 SYDVKM. Trimming removed 6 bases from V and 6 bases from J; junction bases left unmatched: 10. CDR3 protein: CASRPGTGESNEQFF. The CDR3, as DNA: TGTGCCAGCAGACCCGGGACAGGAGAATCCAATGAGCAGTTCTTC.

The chain combines TRBV28 with TRBJ2-5; 7 nucleotides match TRBD1. The CDR3 has 16 residues. V shed 6 bases, J shed 7 bases, and the junction held 17 bases outside the gene matches. CDR1 and CDR2 from the germline V gene are MDHEN and SYDVKM. In DNA form, the CDR3 reads TGTGCCAGCAGCCTCGGACGGACAGGAGTTATCGGGACCCAGTACTTC. Its translation: CASSLGRTGVIGTQYF.

CDR3 sequence reads: CAISGQGAGETQYF. In DNA, the CDR3 is TGTGCCATCAGTGGACAGGGGGCGGGAGAGACCCAGTACTTC. V gene TRBV10-3 combines with J gene TRBJ2-5; the match to TRBD1 covers 10 bases. The V and J ends lost 4 bases and 4 bases, in that order; junction bases with no gene match: 3. Germline V CDR1 and CDR2: ENHRY, SYGVKD. There are 14 residues in the CDR3.